This entry describes one T cell receptor beta chain. Its specificity is unknown. This record belongs to a study of response to subunit inactivated influenza vaccine. Study-wide results and caveats: After each seasonal influenza vaccination, few new T cells are recruited, the authors suggested.

V lost 6 bases and J 8 bases, leaving 23 bases between the germline ends. The length of the CDR3 is 16 residues. Per the germline V gene, CDR1 is MGHRA and CDR2 is YSYEKL. TCRdb independently ran MiXCR on the RT-PCR reads; one entry per CDR3 protein. The sample carries roughly 780,000 distinct CDR3 sequences, around 18% recorded once. The J gene is TRBJ2-4, the V gene TRBV4-1; tentatively, D is TRBD2 (6 bases). This clonotype was sampled from a man aged 45-60 years who received an inactivated influenza vaccine. The specimen was PBMCs from blood, collected 4 to 6 days after vaccination. Written as DNA, the CDR3 is TGCGCCAGCAGTTTTTGGGGGGAGTCTAGCCTCGACATTCAGTACTTC. The encoded protein is CASSFWGESSLDIQYF.